The 6 T cell receptor beta chains given below trace back to one sample, sequenced in a study of T cells after yellow fever vaccination (dated by TCRdb to the late 2010s). Sample treatment or condition, as interpreted from the label and publication: live attenuated yellow fever vaccine strain. The library relied on 5' RACE. These reads were obtained on an Illumina NovaSeq 6000. The public sequencing data were trimmed at Q25 with fastp and processed into clonotypes with MiXCR by TCRdb, which kept only in-frame beta chains. Each entry is one CDR3 protein sequence, shown with its most common DNA and genes. This sample gives about 300,000 distinct CDR3 sequences in total; roughly 9% of them show up just once. The ten largest account for about 3.7% of the sample. Sample: CD4+ T cells sorted from PBMCs, taken 5 days after the yellow fever booster vaccination. The receptors here all came from a man aged 18 to 29 who received the YFV17D yellow fever vaccine.

The V and J genes are TRBV15 and TRBJ1-2, with TRBD1 matching over 9 bases. Germline V gene data show CDR1 as LNHNV and CDR2 as YYDKDF (reference sequence). The CDR3 contains 15 residues. V was pared by 5 bases and J by 5 bases, with 9 bases of the junction left unmatched. The CDR3 nucleotides read TGTGCCACCAGCCGCCGGACAGGGGACGAATATGGCTACACCTTC. Its translation: CATSRRTGDEYGYTF. Full variable domain (missing parts from reference TRBV15 and TRBJ1-2): DAMVIQNPRYQVTQFGKPVTLSCSQTLNHNVMYWYQQKSSQAPKLLFHYYDKDFNNEADTPDNFQSRRPNTSFCFLDIRSPGLGDTAMYLCATSRRTGDEYGYTFGSGTRLTVV.

The chain is built from TRBV10-1 and TRBJ1-1; D call uncertain. This CDR3 is built from 13 residues. In germline, CDR1 is WNHNN, CDR2 SYGVQD (reference sequence). The V end was cut by 2 bases, the J end by 5 bases, with 9 bases between. Here the CDR3 DNA reads TGCGCCAGCAGTGAGGCCCCGAGGACTGAAGCTTTCTTT. Amino acids: CASSEAPRTEAFF.

In its sample, this clonotype was seen a few times. The rearrangement links TRBV6-1 to TRBJ1-6; D is unresolved. Looked up from germline, CDR1 is MNHNS and CDR2 is SASEGT. This CDR3 spans 15 amino acids. Trimming removed 0 bases at V and 3 bases at J, with 6 bases between. CDR3 in amino acids: CASSEADYYNSPLHF. The CDR3 coding sequence is TGTGCCAGCAGTGAAGCTGACTACTATAATTCACCCCTCCACTTT.

This clonotype was counted only a few times. J is TRBJ1-3 and V is TRBV7-9; weak D call: TRBD1 (5 bases). The CDR3 is 17 residues long. Trimming shortened V by 2 bases and J by 0 bases, and 14 bases separated the two germline ends. Germline V CDR1 and CDR2: SEHNR, FQNEAQ (reference sequence). The CDR3 coding sequence is TGTGCCAGCAGCTTATCAGGGTGGCAGTCCTCTGGAAACACCATATATTTT. This translates into CASSLSGWQSSGNTIYF.

The V and J genes are TRBV7-2 and TRBJ2-5, with D hard to call. Germline assignment: CDR1 SGHTA and CDR2 FQGNSA. The CDR3 sequence is 14 residues long. V dropped 2 bases and J dropped 1 base, with 8 bases sitting between them. Here the CDR3 reads CASSLSWSQETQYF. In nucleotides, the CDR3 is TGTGCCAGCAGCTTATCCTGGTCCCAAGAGACCCAGTACTTC.

The chain uses TRBV29-1 and TRBJ2-7, with D hard to call. This CDR3 has 12 residues. From germline, CDR1 is SQVTM and CDR2 ANQGSEA. With 6 bases removed from V and 5 bases from J, the gap between germline ends came to 14 bases. In DNA, the CDR3 is TGCAGCGTCGCTCTAAGGGTCCACGAGCAGTACTTC. Its protein product is CSVALRVHEQYF.